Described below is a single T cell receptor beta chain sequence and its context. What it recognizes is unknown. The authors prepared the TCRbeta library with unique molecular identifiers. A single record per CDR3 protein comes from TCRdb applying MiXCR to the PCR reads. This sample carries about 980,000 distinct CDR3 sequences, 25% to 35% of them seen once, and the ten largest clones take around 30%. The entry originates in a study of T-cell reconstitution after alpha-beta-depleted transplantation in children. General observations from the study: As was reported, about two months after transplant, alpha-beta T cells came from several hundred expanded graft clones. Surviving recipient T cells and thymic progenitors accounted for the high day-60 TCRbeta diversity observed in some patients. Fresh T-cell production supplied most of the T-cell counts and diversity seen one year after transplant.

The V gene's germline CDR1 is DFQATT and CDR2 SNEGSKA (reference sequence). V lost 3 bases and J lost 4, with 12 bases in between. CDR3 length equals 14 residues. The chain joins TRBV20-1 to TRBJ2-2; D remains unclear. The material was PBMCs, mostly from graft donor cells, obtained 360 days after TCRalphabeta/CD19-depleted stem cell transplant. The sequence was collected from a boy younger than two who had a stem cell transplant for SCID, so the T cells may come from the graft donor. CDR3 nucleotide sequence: TGCAGTGCTAGTTACGGCAGGATCACCGGGGAGCTGTTTTTT. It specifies CSASYGRITGELFF.